The 20 T cell receptor beta chains in this list originate from one sample, sequenced in a study of blood T cell repertoires in COVID-19. The protocol was immunoSEQ multiplex PCR, while the TCRdb copy is restricted to in-frame clones and leaves out a portion. The sample lists roughly 200,000 clones, about 85% occurring once. Sequenced input: peripheral blood. These receptors were collected from a man aged 55 to 69 with active or convalescent COVID-19.

The V call is TRBV5-1, the J call TRBJ1-2; 8 nucleotides agree with TRBD1. This CDR3 contains 14 residues. Germline V gene sequence: CDR1 SGHRS, CDR2 YFSETQ. V trimming: 8 bases; J trimming: 3 bases; junction bases outside the gene matches: 9. The CDR3 nucleotides read TGCGCCAGTTCACCGACAGGGGAGGACTATGGCTACACCTTC. Translation gives CASSPTGEDYGYTF.

The genes are TRBV7-2 and TRBJ2-3; D is uncertain. Germline CDR1 reads SGHTA; CDR2 reads FQGNSA. The CDR3 is made up of 13 amino acids. V dropped 2 bases and J dropped 10 bases, with 13 bases sitting between them. The CDR3 loop reads CASSLIDLSPQYF. DNA of the CDR3: TGTGCCAGCAGCTTAATCGACTTATCTCCGCAGTATTTT.

This clone was recorded once. The J gene is TRBJ2-3, the V gene TRBV6-5; D might be TRBD1 (6 bases). This CDR3 has 15 amino acids. The V and J ends lost 6 bases and 3 bases respectively, with 16 bases between them. Germline V lookup: CDR1 MNHEY, CDR2 SVGAGI. The CDR3 DNA follows: TGTGCCAGCAGGACGCAGGGGTCAGTAACAGATACGCAGTATTTT. This sequence encodes CASRTQGSVTDTQYF.

This chain joins TRBV7-2 and TRBJ2-3, with 8 bases that match TRBD2. The CDR3 is made up of 17 amino acids. Germline CDR1 reads SGHTA; CDR2 reads FQGNSA. V trimming: 4 bases; J trimming: 5 bases; junction bases outside the gene matches: 14. This CDR3 reads CASSSGAWRGAGDTQYF. DNA of the CDR3: TGTGCCAGCAGCTCGGGGGCTTGGCGGGGGGCGGGAGATACGCAGTATTTT.

V and J are TRBV6-6 and TRBJ2-7; D may be TRBD1 (6 bases). The germline gives CDR1 MNHNY, CDR2 SVGAGI (reference sequence). The V end was cut by 6 bases, the J end by 2 bases, with 11 bases between. This CDR3 contains 13 residues. The CDR3 spells CASSLTGPYEQYF. CDR3 nucleotides: TGTGCCAGCAGCTTAACAGGGCCCTACGAGCAGTACTTC.

The rearrangement links TRBV13 to TRBJ2-5; 8 bases align to TRBD1. Germline V gene sequence: CDR1 PRHDT, CDR2 FYEKMQ (reference sequence). This CDR3 is 15 amino acids long. V was pared by 6 bases and J by 4 bases, with 10 bases of the junction left unmatched. Here the CDR3 reads CASSLTGDRRETQYF. The CDR3 DNA sequence: TGTGCCAGCAGTTTGACAGGGGATCGTCGAGAGACCCAGTACTTC.

The chain combines TRBV10-3 with TRBJ2-3; maybe TRBD1 (6 bases). The germline CDR1 and CDR2 sequences are ENHRY and SYGVKD. The CDR3 is 16 amino acids. Trimming removed 4 bases at V and 0 bases at J, with 14 bases between. The CDR3 is CAISAIRGKSTDTQYF. The CDR3 nucleotides are TGTGCCATCAGTGCGATCAGGGGAAAGAGCACAGATACGCAGTATTTT.

This clone was picked up a small number of times. The chain has TRBV18 and TRBJ1-4, with TRBD1 identical over 9 bases. The CDR3 is 15 amino acids. V shed 2 bases, J shed 7 bases, and the junction held 5 bases outside the gene matches. Germline assignment: CDR1 KGHSH and CDR2 LQKENI. CDR3 loop: CASSPNRDRAEKLFF. In nucleotides, the CDR3 is TGTGCCAGCTCACCAAACCGGGACAGGGCTGAAAAACTGTTTTTT.

The chain links TRBV19 to TRBJ2-3, with D uncertain. Trimming took 8 bases from V and 4 from J, leaving 13 bases between them. The germline gives CDR1 LNHDA, CDR2 SQIVND (reference sequence). The CDR3 is 13 residues long. The CDR3 loop is CASRPTVADTQYF. In nucleotides, the CDR3 is TGTGCCAGTCGTCCAACAGTTGCAGATACGCAGTATTTT.

This clone was counted once. The CDR3 coding sequence is TGTGCCAGCAGTGGAGGACAGGGCCTTGATGAAAAACTGTTTTTT. Translated, it gives CASSGGQGLDEKLFF. This sequence joins TRBV2 and TRBJ1-4, with 8 positions matching TRBD1. The V gene end was trimmed by 4 bases and the J gene end by 6 bases; junction bases not matched to a gene: 7. This CDR3 is 15 amino acids long. Germline V lookup: CDR1 SNHLY, CDR2 FYNNEI.

The rearrangement uses TRBV7-3 and TRBJ2-7; D gene unclear. Germline V gene lookup returns CDR1 SGHTA and CDR2 FQGTGA. Trimming cost V 5 bases and J 7 bases, with 15 bases left between them. The CDR3 is 13 amino acids. This chain's CDR3 is CASSPTPLGEQYF. The CDR3 DNA reads TGTGCCAGCAGCCCGACTCCTCTGGGTGAGCAGTACTTC.

The chain employs TRBV6-5 and TRBJ2-3; possible D gene TRBD2, 6 bases. Trimming shortened V by 2 bases and J by 2 bases, and 11 bases separated the two germline ends. Germline CDR1 is MNHEY and CDR2 is SVGAGI. This CDR3 has 15 residues. The DNA for the CDR3 is TGTGCCAGCAGTTACGCGGCGGGGCACACAGATACGCAGTATTTT. Translated, it gives CASSYAAGHTDTQYF.

The chain links TRBV24-1 to TRBJ2-6; 7 positions match TRBD2. Losses at the gene ends were 10 bases for V and 0 bases for J; bases not matched to a gene: 11. The CDR3 covers 17 residues. Per the germline V gene, CDR1 is KGHDR and CDR2 is SFDVKD. The CDR3: CATMGGTPSSGANVLTF. DNA of the CDR3: TGTGCCACTATGGGGGGGACCCCAAGCTCTGGGGCCAACGTCCTGACTTTC.

CDR3 nucleotide sequence: TGTGCCAGTAGTATAAGCCGCAACCCCACCTACGAGCAGTACTTC. It specifies CASSISRNPTYEQYF. This chain joins TRBV19 and TRBJ2-7, with no clear D. The CDR3 has 15 amino acids. Trimming left V 2 bases short and J 2 bases short, with 13 bases between. The germline V gene has CDR1 LNHDA and CDR2 SQIVND (reference sequence).

This chain connects TRBV7-9 to TRBJ2-7, with 7 bases lining up with TRBD1. Trimming at V came to 4 bases and at J to 4 bases, leaving 13 bases not matched to a gene. The CDR3 has 16 amino acids. The germline V gene encodes CDR1 SEHNR and CDR2 FQNEAQ (reference sequence). The CDR3 DNA is TGTGCCAGCAGCTACCGCGGCCGGGACAGCAAATACGAGCAGTACTTC. Its protein is CASSYRGRDSKYEQYF. The full variable domain, completed using reference TRBV7-9 and TRBJ2-7, is DTGVSQNPRHKITKRGQNVTFRCDPISEHNRLYWYRQTLGQGPEFLTYFQNEAQLEKSRLLSDRFSAERPKGSFSTLEIQRTEQGDSAMYLCASSYRGRDSKYEQYFGPGTRLTVT.

The rearrangement links TRBV18 to TRBJ2-7; D may be TRBD1 (7 bases). Trimming pared 3 bases from V and 5 bases from J, leaving 14 bases between. The CDR3 loop spans 14 amino acids. CDR1 is KGHSH, CDR2 LQKENI, per germline. The CDR3 region is CASSPSQGGNEQYF. CDR3 bases: TGTGCCAGCTCACCGAGCCAGGGGGGCAACGAGCAGTACTTC.

The gene calls are TRBV5-1 and TRBJ2-5; 13 bases are a match to TRBD2. CDR1 is SGHRS and CDR2 is YFSETQ in the germline V gene. The CDR3 has 16 amino acids. The junction had 1 base not matched to a gene; V was cut back by 0 bases and J by 2 bases. The DNA for the CDR3 is TGCGCCAGCAGCTTGGCGGGACTAGCGGGGCAAGAGACCCAGTACTTC. Translating it yields CASSLAGLAGQETQYF. Using reference TRBV5-1 and TRBJ2-5 for the parts outside the CDR3, the full variable domain is KAGVTQTPRYLIKTRGQQVTLSCSPISGHRSVSWYQQTPGQGLQFLFEYFSETQRNKGNFPGRFSGRQFSNSRSEMNVSTLELGDSALYLCASSLAGLAGQETQYFGPGTRLLVL.

The CDR3 protein is CASRTDFSGNTIYF. The CDR3 bases are TGTGCCAGTAGGACAGACTTCTCTGGAAACACCATATATTTT. The rearrangement links TRBV19 to TRBJ1-3; weak D call: TRBD1 (5 bases). The CDR3 totals 14 residues. CDR1 LNHDA and CDR2 SQIVND come from the germline V gene (reference sequence). Trimming left V 6 bases short and J 0 bases short, with 9 bases between.

The chain joins TRBV7-6 to TRBJ2-1, with TRBD1 matching 7 bases. The CDR3 length is 18 residues. The V gene end was trimmed by 5 bases and the J gene end by 3 bases; junction bases not matched to a gene: 16. CDR1 is SGHVS and CDR2 is FNYEAQ in the germline V gene. CDR3 nucleotide sequence: TGTGCCAGCAGCCCTGACAGGGAACACGGACCCGACTACAATGAGCAGTTCTTC. As protein: CASSPDREHGPDYNEQFF.

The chain couples TRBV15 to TRBJ2-7; a weak D match, TRBD1 (6 bases). The CDR3 has 16 amino acids. Germline V gene data show CDR1 as LNHNV and CDR2 as YYDKDF (reference sequence). Trimming took 2 bases from V and 0 from J, leaving 14 bases between them. The chain's CDR3 is CATSRWDTEGSYEQYF. DNA for the CDR3: TGTGCCACCAGCAGATGGGACACCGAGGGCTCCTACGAGCAGTACTTC. The full variable domain, its missing parts supplied by reference TRBV15 and TRBJ2-7, is DAMVIQNPRYQVTQFGKPVTLSCSQTLNHNVMYWYQQKSSQAPKLLFHYYDKDFNNEADTPDNFQSRRPNTSFCFLDIRSPGLGDTAMYLCATSRWDTEGSYEQYFGPGTRLTVT.